This T cell receptor beta chain was identified during a study of CD8+CD57+ T cells in acquired aplastic anemia. Study-wide results and caveats: Patients and controls shared under 30 CD8+ CDR3 sequences, highly expressed in patients. Any difference that existed in CD8+ Simpson's diversity between patients and controls was not significant.

The use of genomic DNA as template underpinned the TCR beta VDJ and CDR3 profiling. MiXCR, run by TCRdb on the reads, gives a single entry per CDR3 protein. The sample shows 150,000 to 200,000 distinct CDR3 sequences, roughly 48% of them seen only once. This clonotype was recorded many times. Its antigen remains unknown. The ends lost 7 bases at V and 6 bases at J; junction bases unmatched: 12. The germline gives CDR1 SGHVS, CDR2 FQNEAQ. The CDR3 totals 15 residues. All patients picked for sequencing had shown, by flow cytometry, an expansion of CD8+CD57+ cells. Therapy had not been given to patients before blood sampling.

This rearrangement joins TRBV7-8 to TRBJ2-7; the match to TRBD2 covers 10 bases. Sequencing was carried out using sorted CD4+, CD8+, or CD8+CD57+ T cells (not recorded which) from PBMCs. This clonotype was obtained from a human donor with aplastic anemia. The CDR3 loop is CASNSGGGAEGEQYF. The DNA for the CDR3 is TGTGCCAGCAACAGCGGGGGGGGCGCGGAAGGCGAGCAGTACTTC.